This T cell receptor (beta chain) was sequenced in a study of blood T cell repertoires in COVID-19. Germline-derived CDR1 and CDR2 are SGHVS and FQNEAQ. Losses at the gene ends were 1 base for V and 6 bases for J; bases not matched to a gene: 4. CDR3 length: 14 amino acids. Generated by immunoSEQ multiplex PCR, the TCRdb table keeps only in-frame clones and is missing some. The sample includes 150,000 to 200,000 clones, about 90% of them seen just once. This rearrangement joins TRBV7-8 to TRBJ2-7; TRBD1 matches 9 bases. The specimen sequenced was PBMCs or T cells enriched from blood (not recorded which). The source is a human donor with acute COVID-19. The donor label of this sample is uncertain. CDR3 bases: TGTGCCAGCAGCTTAGGAAGGACAGGGGTCGAGCAGTACTTC. It translates to CASSLGRTGVEQYF.